The clone carrying this TCR beta chain came up once. The sample belongs to a study of control samples from healthy donors and cancer patients. Only in-frame clones appear in the TCRdb table, and some are missing; sequencing was by immunoSEQ multiplex PCR. The sample yields 100,000 to 150,000 clones, more than 75% seen once. The CDR3 has 16 residues. Trimming cost V 3 bases and J 4 bases; bases outside gene matches: 7. The V gene's germline CDR1 is KGHSH and CDR2 LQKENI. The TCR comes from a young man in good health. The gene calls are TRBV18 and TRBJ1-3, with 9 nucleotides matching TRBD1. The sample consisted of blood. CDR3 sequence reads: CASSPTLQGAGNTIYF. CDR3 sequence (DNA): TGTGCCAGCTCACCCACACTACAGGGGGCAGGAAACACCATATATTTT.